This is a list of T cell receptor beta chains from one sample in a study of shared clonotypes between healthy human individuals. Generated by immunoSEQ multiplex PCR, the TCRdb table keeps only in-frame clones and is missing some. This sample has some 2,100,000 clones, with more than 90% found just once. Sequences were obtained from naive CD4+ T cells sorted from blood. These receptors were collected from a man aged 18-30 years in good health. Both conserved end residues are part of each CDR3. D genes are given only for firm matches. Where a row states a size, it is once, few, many or the class of an expanded clone; other rows omit it.

v_call: TRBV9
clone_size: once
d_call: TRBD2
j_call: TRBJ2-5
cdr3_nt: TGTGCCAGCAGCCACTCGGCTAGCGGGGGGGGAGAGCAAGAGACCCAGTACTTC
cdr3_aa: CASSHSASGGGEQETQYF

v_call: TRBV30
clone_size: NA
d_call: NA
j_call: TRBJ2-2
cdr3_nt: TGTGCCTGGAGTGGAGGGGACACCGGGGAGCTGTTTTTT
cdr3_aa: CAWSGGDTGELFF

v_call: TRBV30
clone_size: NA
d_call: TRBD2
j_call: TRBJ2-4
cdr3_nt: TGTGCACGGGAGGGGACGGGCGCCAACATTCAGTACTTC
cdr3_aa: CAREGTGANIQYF

v_call: TRBV5-6
clone_size: NA
d_call: NA
j_call: TRBJ1-6
cdr3_nt: TGTGCCAGCAGAGCCGGGCGGGCCGATTCACCCCTCCACTTT
cdr3_aa: CASRAGRADSPLHF

v_call: TRBV25-1
clone_size: few
d_call: NA
j_call: TRBJ1-3
cdr3_nt: TGTGCCACCGTGGGCCTCGGGAAGAACACCATATATTTT
cdr3_aa: CATVGLGKNTIYF

v_call: TRBV6-5
clone_size: NA
d_call: NA
j_call: TRBJ2-5
cdr3_nt: TGTGCCAGCAGTTACTCGTTGGGGCAAGAGACCCAGTACTTC
cdr3_aa: CASSYSLGQETQYF

v_call: TRBV5-1
clone_size: NA
d_call: NA
j_call: TRBJ2-3
cdr3_nt: TGCGCCAGCAGCAGTGGCACCAGGGTCCCAGATACGCAGTATTTT
cdr3_aa: CASSSGTRVPDTQYF

v_call: TRBV5-1
clone_size: NA
d_call: TRBD2
j_call: TRBJ2-1
cdr3_nt: TGCGCCAGCAGCTTGGAACTAGCGGGCTACAATGAGCAGTTCTTC
cdr3_aa: CASSLELAGYNEQFF

v_call: TRBV7-7
clone_size: NA
d_call: TRBD2
j_call: TRBJ2-5
cdr3_nt: TGTGCTAGCAGCTTAGGACTAGCGGGGAGTCAAGAGACCCAGTACTTC
cdr3_aa: CASSLGLAGSQETQYF

v_call: TRBV7-8
clone_size: NA
d_call: NA
j_call: TRBJ2-5
cdr3_nt: TGTGCCAGCAGCCCCGTGGCTGCCGAGACCCAGTACTTC
cdr3_aa: CASSPVAAETQYF

v_call: TRBV9
clone_size: NA
d_call: TRBD2
j_call: TRBJ2-3
cdr3_nt: TGTGCCAGCAGCGTAACTCCGGGACTAGCGGTTCCTGGGGATACGCAGTATTTT
cdr3_aa: CASSVTPGLAVPGDTQYF

v_call: TRBV5-6
clone_size: once
d_call: NA
j_call: TRBJ1-6
cdr3_nt: TGTGCCAGCAGCGTAGCAAAAGGGATCTATAATTCACCCCTCCACTTT
cdr3_aa: CASSVAKGIYNSPLHF

v_call: TRBV6-5
clone_size: NA
d_call: NA
j_call: TRBJ2-5
cdr3_nt: TGTGCCAGCAGGTTTATCGACCAAGAGACCCAGTACTTC
cdr3_aa: CASRFIDQETQYF

v_call: TRBV4-1
clone_size: NA
d_call: NA
j_call: TRBJ1-5
cdr3_nt: TGCGCCAGCAGCCAAGAGGGACATAATAGCAATCAGCCCCAGCATTTT
cdr3_aa: CASSQEGHNSNQPQHF

v_call: TRBV6-6
clone_size: few
d_call: NA
j_call: TRBJ2-7
cdr3_nt: TGTGCCAGCAGTTGGGGAGCCAGCGAGCAGTACTTC
cdr3_aa: CASSWGASEQYF

v_call: TRBV6-5
clone_size: NA
d_call: NA
j_call: TRBJ1-1
cdr3_nt: TGTGCCAGCAGGGATAAGAACACTGAAGCTTTCTTT
cdr3_aa: CASRDKNTEAFF

v_call: TRBV6-1
clone_size: NA
d_call: NA
j_call: TRBJ2-7
cdr3_nt: TGTGCCAGCAGTGAAGTAGGGGGGAGCTCCTACGAGCAGTACTTC
cdr3_aa: CASSEVGGSSYEQYF

v_call: TRBV28
clone_size: NA
d_call: NA
j_call: TRBJ2-7
cdr3_nt: TGTGCCAGCAGTCCCACGAAGCAATATCGGCTCGAGCAGTACTTC
cdr3_aa: CASSPTKQYRLEQYF

v_call: TRBV6-5
clone_size: NA
d_call: NA
j_call: TRBJ2-1
cdr3_nt: TGTGCCAGCAGGACCCTCCAAGATGAGCAGTTCTTC
cdr3_aa: CASRTLQDEQFF

v_call: TRBV5-6
clone_size: NA
d_call: NA
j_call: TRBJ1-2
cdr3_nt: TGTGCCAGCAGCTTGGACGGCACTTCTAACTATGGCTACACCTTC
cdr3_aa: CASSLDGTSNYGYTF

v_call: TRBV5-1
clone_size: NA
d_call: NA
j_call: TRBJ1-5
cdr3_nt: TGCGCCAGCAGCCCCGGGGCGAATCAGCCCCAGCATTTT
cdr3_aa: CASSPGANQPQHF

v_call: TRBV28
clone_size: NA
d_call: TRBD1
j_call: TRBJ1-5
cdr3_nt: TGTGCCAGCAGAGACATCCCGGGACAGGGTGGGTATAGCAATCAGCCCCAGCATTTT
cdr3_aa: CASRDIPGQGGYSNQPQHF